This T cell receptor beta chain was recorded in a study of vaccination and CD4 T cells after COVID-19. Study-wide context: Post-vaccine sampling followed dose two by a median around 74 days (range 14 to 241).

Turning to this clonotype: The antigen is undetermined.

The treatment denotes: roughly nine-day PBMC culture with coronavirus spike peptide pools or control peptides (ViraFEST assay). V gave up 6 bases and J gave up 5 bases; unmatched junction bases: 12. Germline V gives CDR1 SNHLY, CDR2 FYNNEI. This CDR3 has 15 amino acids. Cultured CD4+ T cell DNA underwent sequencing with the Oncomine TCR Beta short-read assay. One entry per CDR3 protein, called by TCRdb with MiXCR from the PCR reads. The table has 15,000 to 17,000 distinct CDR3 sequences, around 48% seen once; the top ten hold about 15%. Findings of the study overall: Spike mono-reactive clones accounted for 304 of the 307 vaccine-specific clones found in convalescent patients.

The chain carries TRBV2 and TRBJ1-1; TRBD1 matches at 7 bases. The sample in question was CD4+ T cells from blood, cultured in vitro, obtained before SARS-CoV-2 vaccination. The origin of this receptor is a human donor who had recovered from COVID-19. The CDR3 here is CASRQEDRRGTEAFF. In DNA form, the CDR3 reads TGTGCCAGCAGACAAGAGGACAGGAGGGGGACTGAAGCTTTCTTT.